This T cell receptor beta chain came from a study of beta chain features in type 1 diabetes. The study's findings and limits: Patients with type 1 diabetes carried fewer insertions and had more deletions at their VDJ junctions. Cells that show high TCR expression could be over-represented by cDNA sequencing. Among patients with Type 1 diabetes, TCRB CDR3s were moderately but significantly shorter in every one of the four CD4+ subsets.

Expressed TCRB transcripts were sequenced because the isolated RNA had all been reverse transcribed beforehand. About 3.57 million reads per sample on average were obtained from naive, central memory and regulatory T cell samples. Sequencing used immunoSEQ multiplex PCR; TCRdb keeps in-frame clones, though not all of them. In the table there are a few hundred thousand clones, over 8.5% of which are singletons. As regards this clone: Its antigen is unknown.

What was sequenced was central memory CD4+ T cells from blood. The sequence was obtained from a man aged 30 to 39 with type 1 diabetes.

The CDR3 sequence is CAANEQGANYEQYF. CDR3 coding DNA: TGTGCCGCTAATGAACAGGGGGCGAACTACGAGCAGTACTTC. This chain connects TRBV30 to TRBJ2-5; 9 positions match TRBD1. The J call may not be correct, given that the DNA end is closer to TRBJ2-7. Per germline, CDR1 GTSNPN and CDR2 SVGIG (reference sequence). This CDR3 comprises 14 residues.